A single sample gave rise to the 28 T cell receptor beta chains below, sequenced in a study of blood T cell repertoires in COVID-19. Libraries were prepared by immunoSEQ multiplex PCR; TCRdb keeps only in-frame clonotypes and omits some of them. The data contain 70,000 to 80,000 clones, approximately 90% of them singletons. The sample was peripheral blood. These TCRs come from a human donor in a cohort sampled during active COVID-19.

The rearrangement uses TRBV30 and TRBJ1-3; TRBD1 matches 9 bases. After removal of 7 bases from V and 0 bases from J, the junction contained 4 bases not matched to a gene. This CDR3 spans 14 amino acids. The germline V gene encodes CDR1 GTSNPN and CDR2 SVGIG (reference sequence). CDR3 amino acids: CAYGQGTSGNTIYF. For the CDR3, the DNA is TGTGCCTATGGACAGGGGACCTCTGGAAACACCATATATTTT.

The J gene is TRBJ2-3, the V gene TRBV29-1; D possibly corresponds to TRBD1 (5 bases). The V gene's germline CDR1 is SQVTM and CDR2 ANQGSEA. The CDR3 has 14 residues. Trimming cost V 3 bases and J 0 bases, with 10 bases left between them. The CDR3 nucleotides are TGCAGCGTTGAGTTGCAGGGAAGCACAGATACGCAGTATTTT. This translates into CSVELQGSTDTQYF.

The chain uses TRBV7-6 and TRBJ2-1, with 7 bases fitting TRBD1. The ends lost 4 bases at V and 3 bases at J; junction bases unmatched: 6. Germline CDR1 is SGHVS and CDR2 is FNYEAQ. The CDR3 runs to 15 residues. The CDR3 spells CASSSADRYYNEQFF. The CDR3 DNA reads TGTGCCAGCAGCTCCGCGGACAGGTACTACAATGAGCAGTTCTTC.

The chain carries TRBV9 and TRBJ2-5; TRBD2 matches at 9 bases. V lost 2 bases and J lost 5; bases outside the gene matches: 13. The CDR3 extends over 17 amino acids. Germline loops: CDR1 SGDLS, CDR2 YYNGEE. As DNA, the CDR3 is TGTGCCAGCAGCGTTCCCAGCGGGCGGGGGGGCCAGGAGACCCAGTACTTC. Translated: CASSVPSGRGGQETQYF.

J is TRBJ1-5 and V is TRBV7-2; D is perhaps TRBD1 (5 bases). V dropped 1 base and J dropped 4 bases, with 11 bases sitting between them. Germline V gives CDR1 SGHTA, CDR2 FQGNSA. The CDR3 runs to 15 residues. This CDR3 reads CASSLEGAGNQPQHF. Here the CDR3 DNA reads TGTGCCAGCAGCTTAGAAGGGGCAGGGAATCAGCCCCAGCATTTT.

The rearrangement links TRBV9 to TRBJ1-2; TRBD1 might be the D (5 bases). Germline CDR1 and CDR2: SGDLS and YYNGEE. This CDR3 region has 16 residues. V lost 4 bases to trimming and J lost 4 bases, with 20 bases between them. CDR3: CASSPATQGFPYGYTF. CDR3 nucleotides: TGTGCCAGCAGCCCCGCTACTCAGGGTTTTCCCTATGGCTACACCTTC.

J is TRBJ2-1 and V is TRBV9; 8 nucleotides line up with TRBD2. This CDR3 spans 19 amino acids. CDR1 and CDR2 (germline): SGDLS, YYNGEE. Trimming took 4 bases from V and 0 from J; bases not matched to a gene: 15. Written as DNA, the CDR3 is TGTGCCAGCAGCTTAGGAAGGCGGGGGGCCTTAAGCTCCTACAATGAGCAGTTCTTC. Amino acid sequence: CASSLGRRGALSSYNEQFF. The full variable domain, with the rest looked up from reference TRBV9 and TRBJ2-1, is DSGVTQTPKHLITATGQRVTLRCSPRSGDLSVYWYQQSLDQGLQFLIQYYNGEERAKGNILERFSAQQFPDLHSELNLSSLELGDSALYFCASSLGRRGALSSYNEQFFGPGTRLTVL.

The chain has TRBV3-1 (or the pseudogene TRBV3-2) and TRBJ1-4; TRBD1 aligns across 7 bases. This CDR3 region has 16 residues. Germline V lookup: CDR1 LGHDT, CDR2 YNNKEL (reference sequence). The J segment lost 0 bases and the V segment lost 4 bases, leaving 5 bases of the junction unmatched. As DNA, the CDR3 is TGTGCCAGCAGCCGGACAGGTGGCACAACTAATGAAAAACTGTTTTTT. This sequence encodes CASSRTGGTTNEKLFF.

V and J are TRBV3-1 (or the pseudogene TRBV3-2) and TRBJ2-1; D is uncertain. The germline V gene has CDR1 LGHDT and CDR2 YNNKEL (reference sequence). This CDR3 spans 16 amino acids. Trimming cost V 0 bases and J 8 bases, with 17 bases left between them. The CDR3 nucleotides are TGTGCCAGCAGCCAAGACGCGTCTGCCCGGAGATATGAGCAGTTCTTC. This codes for CASSQDASARRYEQFF.

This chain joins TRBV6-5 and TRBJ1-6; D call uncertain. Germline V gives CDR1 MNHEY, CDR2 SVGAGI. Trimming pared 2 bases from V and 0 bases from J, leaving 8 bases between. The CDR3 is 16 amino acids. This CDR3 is CASSYERSSYNSPLHF. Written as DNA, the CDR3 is TGTGCCAGCAGTTACGAAAGGAGCTCCTATAATTCACCCCTCCACTTT.

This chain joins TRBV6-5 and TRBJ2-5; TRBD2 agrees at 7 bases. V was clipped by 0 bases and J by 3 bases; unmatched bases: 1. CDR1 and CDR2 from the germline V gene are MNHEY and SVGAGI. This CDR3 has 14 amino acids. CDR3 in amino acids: CASSYSRGKETQYF. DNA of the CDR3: TGTGCCAGCAGTTACTCGCGGGGGAAAGAGACCCAGTACTTC.

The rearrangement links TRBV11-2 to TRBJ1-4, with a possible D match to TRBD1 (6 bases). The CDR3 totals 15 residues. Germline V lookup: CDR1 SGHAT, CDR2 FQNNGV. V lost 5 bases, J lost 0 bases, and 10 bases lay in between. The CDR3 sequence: CASSRRGPTNEKLFF. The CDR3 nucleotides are TGTGCCAGCAGCAGGCGGGGGCCAACTAATGAAAAACTGTTTTTT.

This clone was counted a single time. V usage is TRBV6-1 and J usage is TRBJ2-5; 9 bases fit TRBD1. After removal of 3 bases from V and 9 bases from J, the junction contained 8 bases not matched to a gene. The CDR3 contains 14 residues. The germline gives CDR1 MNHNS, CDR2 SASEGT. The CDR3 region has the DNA TGTGCCAGCAGTGAGTCCGGGACAGGGAGGTCCCAGTACTTC. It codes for CASSESGTGRSQYF.

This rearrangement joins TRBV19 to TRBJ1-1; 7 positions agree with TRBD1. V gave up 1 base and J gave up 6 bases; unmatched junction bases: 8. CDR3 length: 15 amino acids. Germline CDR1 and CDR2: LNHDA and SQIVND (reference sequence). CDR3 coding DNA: TGTGCCAGTAGTATAGGACAGGGAAGTTACGCTGAAGCTTTCTTT. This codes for CASSIGQGSYAEAFF.

The CDR3 sequence: CASSLFLEGNEQFF. The CDR3 bases are TGTGCCAGCAGTTTATTCTTGGAGGGGAATGAGCAGTTCTTC. The chain combines TRBV6-2 or TRBV6-3 with TRBJ2-1; TRBD2 might be the D (6 bases). The ends were cut back, 4 bases at V and 7 bases at J, with 14 bases in the middle. Germline V lookup: CDR1 MNHEY, CDR2 SVGEGT. The CDR3 length is 14 residues.

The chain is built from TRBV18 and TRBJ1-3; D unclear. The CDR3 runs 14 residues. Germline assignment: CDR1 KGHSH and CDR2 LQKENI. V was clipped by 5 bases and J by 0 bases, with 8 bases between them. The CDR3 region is CASSGESSGNTIYF. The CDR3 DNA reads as TGTGCCAGCTCAGGGGAGAGCTCTGGAAACACCATATATTTT.

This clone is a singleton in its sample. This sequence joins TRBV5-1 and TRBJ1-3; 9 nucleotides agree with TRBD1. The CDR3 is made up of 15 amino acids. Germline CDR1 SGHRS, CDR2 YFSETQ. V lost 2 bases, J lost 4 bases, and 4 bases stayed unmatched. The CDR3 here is CASSFTGGEGNTIYF. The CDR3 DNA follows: TGCGCCAGCAGCTTCACAGGGGGCGAGGGAAACACCATATATTTT. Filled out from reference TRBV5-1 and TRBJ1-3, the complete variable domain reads KAGVTQTPRYLIKTRGQQVTLSCSPISGHRSVSWYQQTPGQGLQFLFEYFSETQRNKGNFPGRFSGRQFSNSRSEMNVSTLELGDSALYLCASSFTGGEGNTIYFGEGSWLTVV.

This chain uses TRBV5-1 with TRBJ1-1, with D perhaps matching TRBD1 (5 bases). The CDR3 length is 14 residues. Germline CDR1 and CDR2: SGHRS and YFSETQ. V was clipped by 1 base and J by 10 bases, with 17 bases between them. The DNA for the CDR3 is TGCGCCAGCAGCTTGTTTGCGGGGGAGGGAGTAGCTTTCTTT. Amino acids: CASSLFAGEGVAFF.

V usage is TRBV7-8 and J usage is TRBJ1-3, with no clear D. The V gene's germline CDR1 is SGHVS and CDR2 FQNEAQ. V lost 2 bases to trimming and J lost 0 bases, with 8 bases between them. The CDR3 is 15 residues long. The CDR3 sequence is CASSLRPGSGNTIYF. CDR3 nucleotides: TGTGCCAGCAGCTTACGGCCAGGCTCTGGAAACACCATATATTTT.

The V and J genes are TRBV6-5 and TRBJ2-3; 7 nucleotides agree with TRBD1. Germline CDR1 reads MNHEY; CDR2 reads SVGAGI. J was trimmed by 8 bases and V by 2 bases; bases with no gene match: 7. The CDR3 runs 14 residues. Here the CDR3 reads CASSYRDRGATQYF. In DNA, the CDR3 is TGTGCCAGCAGTTACCGGGACAGAGGAGCTACGCAGTATTTT.

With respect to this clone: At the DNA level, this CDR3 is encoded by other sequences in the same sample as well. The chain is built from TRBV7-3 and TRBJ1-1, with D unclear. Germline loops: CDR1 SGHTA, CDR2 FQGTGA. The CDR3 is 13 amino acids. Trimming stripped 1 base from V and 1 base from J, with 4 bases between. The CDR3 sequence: CASSLRQNTEAFF. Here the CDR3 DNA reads TGTGCCAGCAGCTTAAGGCAGAACACTGAAGCTTTCTTT.

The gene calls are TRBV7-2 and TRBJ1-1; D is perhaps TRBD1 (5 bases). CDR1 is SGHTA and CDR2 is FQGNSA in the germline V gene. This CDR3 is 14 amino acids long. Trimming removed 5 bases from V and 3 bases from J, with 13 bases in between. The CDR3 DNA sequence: TGTGCCAGCAGCCCGGGGGTGGCGCACACTGAAGCTTTCTTT. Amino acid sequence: CASSPGVAHTEAFF.

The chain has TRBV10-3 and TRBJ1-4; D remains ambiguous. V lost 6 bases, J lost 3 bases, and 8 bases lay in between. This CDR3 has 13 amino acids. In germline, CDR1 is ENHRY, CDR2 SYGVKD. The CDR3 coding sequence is TGTGCCATCAGGGGAGGTGCTAATGAAAAACTGTTTTTT. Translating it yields CAIRGGANEKLFF.

The CDR3 coding sequence is TGTGCCAGCAGCTTAACAGGGACCTACAATGAGCAGTTCTTC. It encodes CASSLTGTYNEQFF. This chain links TRBV5-8 with TRBJ2-1, with TRBD1 as a possible D gene (6 bases). This CDR3 spans 14 amino acids. The V gene lost 2 bases and the J gene lost 2 bases, with 8 bases spanning the gap. CDR1 is SGHTS and CDR2 is YDEGEE in the germline V gene.

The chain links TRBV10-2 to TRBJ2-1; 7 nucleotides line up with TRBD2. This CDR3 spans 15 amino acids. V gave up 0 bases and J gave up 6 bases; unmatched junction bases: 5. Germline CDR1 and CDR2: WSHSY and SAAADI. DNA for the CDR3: TGCGCCAGCAGTGAGTCGCAAGCGGGGACCAATGAGCAGTTCTTC. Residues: CASSESQAGTNEQFF.

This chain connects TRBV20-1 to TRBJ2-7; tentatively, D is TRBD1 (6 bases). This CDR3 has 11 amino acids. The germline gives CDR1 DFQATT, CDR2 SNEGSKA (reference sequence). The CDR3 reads CAAAGAYEQYF. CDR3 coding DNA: TGCGCAGCAGCAGGGGCCTACGAGCAGTACTTC.

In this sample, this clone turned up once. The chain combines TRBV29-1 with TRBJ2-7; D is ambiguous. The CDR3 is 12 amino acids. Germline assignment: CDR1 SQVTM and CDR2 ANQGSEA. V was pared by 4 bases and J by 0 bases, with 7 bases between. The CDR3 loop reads CSVGRSSYEQYF. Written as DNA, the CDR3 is TGCAGCGTTGGCCGGAGCTCCTACGAGCAGTACTTC.

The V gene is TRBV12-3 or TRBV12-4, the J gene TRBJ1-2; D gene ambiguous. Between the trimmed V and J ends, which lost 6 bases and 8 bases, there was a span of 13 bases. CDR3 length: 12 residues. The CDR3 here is CASSPAVAGYTF. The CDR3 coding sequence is TGTGCCAGCAGCCCGGCGGTTGCCGGCTACACCTTC.